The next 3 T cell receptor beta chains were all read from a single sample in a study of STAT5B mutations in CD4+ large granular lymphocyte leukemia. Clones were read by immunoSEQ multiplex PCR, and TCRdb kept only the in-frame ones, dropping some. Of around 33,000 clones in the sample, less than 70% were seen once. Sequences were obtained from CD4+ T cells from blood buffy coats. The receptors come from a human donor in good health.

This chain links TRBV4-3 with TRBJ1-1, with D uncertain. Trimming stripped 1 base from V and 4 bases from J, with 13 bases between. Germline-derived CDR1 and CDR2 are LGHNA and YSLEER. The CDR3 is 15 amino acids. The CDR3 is CASSQGRDRGTEAFF. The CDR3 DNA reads TGCGCCAGCAGCCAAGGAAGGGATAGAGGCACTGAAGCTTTCTTT.

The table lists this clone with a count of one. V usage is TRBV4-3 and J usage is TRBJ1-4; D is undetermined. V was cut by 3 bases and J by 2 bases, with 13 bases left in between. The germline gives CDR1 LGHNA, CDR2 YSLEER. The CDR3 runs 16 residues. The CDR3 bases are TGCGCCAGCAGCCAGGGAATGGGAGAGACTAATGAAAAACTGTTTTTT. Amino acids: CASSQGMGETNEKLFF.

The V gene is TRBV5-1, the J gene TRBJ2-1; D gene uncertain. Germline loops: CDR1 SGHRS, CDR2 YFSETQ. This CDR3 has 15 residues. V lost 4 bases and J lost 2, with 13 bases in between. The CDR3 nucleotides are TGCGCCAGCAGCACTACCGGGCCGCCCTACAATGAGCAGTTCTTC. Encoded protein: CASSTTGPPYNEQFF.